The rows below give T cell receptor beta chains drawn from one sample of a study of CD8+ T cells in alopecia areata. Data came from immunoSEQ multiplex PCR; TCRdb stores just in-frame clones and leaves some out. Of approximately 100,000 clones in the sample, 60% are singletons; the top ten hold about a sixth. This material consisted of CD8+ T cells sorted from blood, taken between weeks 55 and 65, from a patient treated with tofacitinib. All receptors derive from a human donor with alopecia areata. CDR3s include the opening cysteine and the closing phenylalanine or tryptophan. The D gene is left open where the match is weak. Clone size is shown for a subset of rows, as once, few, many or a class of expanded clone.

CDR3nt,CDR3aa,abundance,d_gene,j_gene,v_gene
TGTGCCACCAGCGGCGAACGGGCCCAGTACTTC,CATSGERAQYF,-,-,TRBJ2-5,TRBV15
TGTGCCAGCAGCGAGGAGGGGGGCATTGAGCAGTTCTTC,CASSEEGGIEQFF,few,-,TRBJ2-1,TRBV9
TGTGCCAGCAGCCTTCCGCGTCAGGGTACGAACACCGGGGAGCTGTTTTTT,CASSLPRQGTNTGELFF,few,-,TRBJ2-2,TRBV9
TGTGCTAGTGGTACCCGGGCAGGGGGTTTGGTACTCGACCATGAGACCCAGTACTTC,CASGTRAGGLVLDHETQYF,few,TRBD1,TRBJ2-5,TRBV12-5
TGTGCCAGCAAGGAGGGGTCCTACGAGCAGTACTTC,CASKEGSYEQYF,-,-,TRBJ2-7,TRBV2
TGTGCCAGCAGTTACGCTACAGGGTATGAGCAGTTCTTC,CASSYATGYEQFF,-,-,TRBJ2-1,TRBV6-5
TGCGCCAGCAGCTATACCGGGTCCAAAAACATTCAGTACTTC,CASSYTGSKNIQYF,-,-,TRBJ2-4,TRBV4-1
TGTGCCAGTGACAGGAGTTACTACGAGCAGTACTTC,CASDRSYYEQYF,-,-,TRBJ2-7,TRBV2
TGTGCCAGCAGCTACCTCAGACGGGACAATGAGCAGTTCTTC,CASSYLRRDNEQFF,few,-,TRBJ2-1,TRBV13
TGTGCCAGCAGCCGCGGCAGATTAGGAGCTTTCTTT,CASSRGRLGAFF,-,-,TRBJ1-1,TRBV14
TGTGCCAGCAGCCATTTCGAAAGATACACAGATACGCAGTATTTT,CASSHFERYTDTQYF,-,-,TRBJ2-3,TRBV7-8
TGCGCCAGCAGCTTCCGGACAGGGGAATTCTCCGTCTATGGCTACACCTTC,CASSFRTGEFSVYGYTF,-,TRBD1,TRBJ1-2,TRBV5-1
TGTGCCTGGAAGGGGTTCGAGTACACCTTC,CAWKGFEYTF,-,-,TRBJ1-2,TRBV30
TGCGCCAGCACCGGCCCGGGTGGGGAAAAACTGTTTTTT,CASTGPGGEKLFF,-,-,TRBJ1-4,TRBV4-1
TGTGCCAGCAGCTTATCTGGGACAGGGCAGTACTCACCCCTCCACTTT,CASSLSGTGQYSPLHF,-,TRBD1,TRBJ1-6,TRBV11-2
TGTGCCAGCAGGTACAGTTTCGAGCAGTTCTTC,CASRYSFEQFF,-,-,TRBJ2-1,TRBV2
TGTGCTAGTGGTTTGGTAAGGTCTCTGGCTGAGAGCTCCTACAATGAGCAGTTCTTC,CASGLVRSLAESSYNEQFF,-,-,TRBJ2-1,TRBV12-5
TGCGCCAGCAGCTTCGGGGGGCCACGCCCGATACCTAACTCAGAAGCTTTCTTT,CASSFGGPRPIPNSEAFF,-,-,TRBJ1-1,TRBV5-1
TGCGCCAGCAGCGGTCCCTCCTACGAGCAGTACTTC,CASSGPSYEQYF,few,-,TRBJ2-7,TRBV5-1
TGCGCCAGCAGCCGTAGCGTAAGTCTAGGGAATGAGCAGTTCTTC,CASSRSVSLGNEQFF,-,-,TRBJ2-1,TRBV4-1
TGCGCCAGCAGTCAACCGCGGGACCCTGGAGGAGCTTTCTTT,CASSQPRDPGGAFF,few,-,TRBJ1-1,TRBV23-1
TGTGCCAGCACGGGACTAGCGGGGAGGAACACCGGGGAGCTGTTTTTT,CASTGLAGRNTGELFF,-,TRBD2,TRBJ2-2,TRBV9
TGTGCCAGCAGCTCCGGAACGCAGGAAGAGCAGTTCTTC,CASSSGTQEEQFF,few,-,TRBJ2-1,TRBV9
TGCAGCGTTGACGGTGAGCAAGGGACAGGGGCCGAGCAGTACTTC,CSVDGEQGTGAEQYF,few,TRBD1,TRBJ2-7,TRBV29-1
TGTGCCTGGAGCGAACCCAATGAGCAGTTCTTC,CAWSEPNEQFF,-,-,TRBJ2-1,TRBV30
TGCGCCAGCAGCTTTGTGACAGCCGTGGGCTACACCTTC,CASSFVTAVGYTF,few,-,TRBJ1-2,TRBV5-1
TGTGCCAGCGAAAGGGGCACTGAAGCTTTCTTT,CASERGTEAFF,-,-,TRBJ1-1,TRBV27
TGTGCCAGTAGTATAGATGGACAGGGCTATCAGCCCCAGCATTTT,CASSIDGQGYQPQHF,-,TRBD1,TRBJ1-5,TRBV19
TGTGCCAGTAGTTTGGGACGGATGAACACTGAAGCTTTCTTT,CASSLGRMNTEAFF,-,-,TRBJ1-1,TRBV19
TGTGCCAGCAGCACCGGACCGAACACTGAAGCTTTCTTT,CASSTGPNTEAFF,-,-,TRBJ1-1,TRBV7-6
TGTGCCAGCAGCCCCCACAGGGGGAGGGCCCAGTACTTC,CASSPHRGRAQYF,-,-,TRBJ2-5,TRBV4-2
TGTGCCAGCAGTGAAAGGAGTATTCAAGAGACCCAGTACTTC,CASSERSIQETQYF,once,-,TRBJ2-5,TRBV6-1
TGTGCCAGCAGGGGGGGCCCAGAGACCCAGTACTTC,CASRGGPETQYF,-,-,TRBJ2-5,TRBV2
TGTGCCAACCAGGGGACGGAACTAGCGGCGCAAAAAGTCACCGGGGAGCTGTTTTTT,CANQGTELAAQKVTGELFF,-,TRBD2,TRBJ2-2,TRBV6-4
TGTGCCAGCAGCCAAGATTACGTGGAGGGCATTAATGAAAAACTGTTTTTT,CASSQDYVEGINEKLFF,-,-,TRBJ1-4,TRBV4-2
TGTGCCAGCAGTTTATTAGCAGGGTTGAGCAATCAGCCCCAGCATTTT,CASSLLAGLSNQPQHF,-,-,TRBJ1-5,TRBV27
TGTGCCAGCAGCCAAGAGTCGGCGATCCGTTATAGCAATCAGCCCCAGCATTTT,CASSQESAIRYSNQPQHF,few,-,TRBJ1-5,TRBV4-2
TGTGCCAGCAGCCAAGGACAGGAGAACACTGAAGCTTTCTTT,CASSQGQENTEAFF,few,-,TRBJ1-1,TRBV14
TGTGCCAGCAGTGATCATTGGAATTTGGTCTATGGCTACACCTTC,CASSDHWNLVYGYTF,-,-,TRBJ1-2,TRBV6-1
TGCGCCAGCAGTCAGCCAGGGGGGGATGAAAAACTGTTTTTT,CASSQPGGDEKLFF,-,TRBD1,TRBJ1-4,TRBV23-1
TGTGCCTGGAGTGTCCCCTTAGGACTAGCGGGGGGGGATACGCAGTATTTT,CAWSVPLGLAGGDTQYF,-,TRBD2,TRBJ2-3,TRBV30
TGTGCCAGCAGTTTATCGCCCCGGGGGGCTGGCTATGGCTACACCTTC,CASSLSPRGAGYGYTF,-,-,TRBJ1-2,TRBV27
TGTGCCAGCAGTTTAGGGCGAGTTGGCCACGAGCAGTACTTC,CASSLGRVGHEQYF,-,-,TRBJ2-7,TRBV27
TGCGCCAGCAGCCCGCCTCTTGATAGCTCCTACGAGCAGTACTTC,CASSPPLDSSYEQYF,once,-,TRBJ2-7,TRBV5-1
TGCGCCAGCAGCGACGACATGGGTAACTATGGCTACACCTTC,CASSDDMGNYGYTF,many,-,TRBJ1-2,TRBV4-1
TGCAGCGGGTCACGGGCGAACTATGGCTACACCTTC,CSGSRANYGYTF,-,-,TRBJ1-2,TRBV29-1
TGTGCCAGCAGCTTTAGCGGGGGCTACGAGCAGTACTTC,CASSFSGGYEQYF,once,TRBD2,TRBJ2-7,TRBV13
TGTGCCAGCAGCTCAAACCTCTATACGCAGTATTTT,CASSSNLYTQYF,-,-,TRBJ2-3,TRBV7-9
TGCGCCAGCAGCCCTGGGACAGGGGGCTACGAGCAGTACTTC,CASSPGTGGYEQYF,-,TRBD1,TRBJ2-7,TRBV4-1
TGTGCCAGCAGCTCCGGGACAGTCACTGAAGCTTTCTTT,CASSSGTVTEAFF,-,TRBD1,TRBJ1-1,TRBV11-2
TGTGCCAGCAGCTCAATTAGCGGGGGCACAGATACGCAGTATTTT,CASSSISGGTDTQYF,once,TRBD2,TRBJ2-3,TRBV7-9
TGTGCCAGTAGTATTACAGGGTCGCATAGCAATCAGCCCCAGCATTTT,CASSITGSHSNQPQHF,many,-,TRBJ1-5,TRBV19
TGCGCCAGCAGCCAAGTGTACAGGGAACCCTACGAGCAGTACTTC,CASSQVYREPYEQYF,few,-,TRBJ2-7,TRBV4-1
TGTGCCAGCAGCGAGACTAGCGGGGGGGCCGGTGAGCAGTTCTTC,CASSETSGGAGEQFF,-,TRBD2,TRBJ2-1,TRBV9
TGCAGCGTGCTGGACAGGGCTGCTCAGCCCCAGCATTTT,CSVLDRAAQPQHF,-,TRBD1,TRBJ1-5,TRBV29-1
TGTGCCAGCAACCTTGGTCTCGGGGGCAGCACAGATACGCAGTATTTT,CASNLGLGGSTDTQYF,-,-,TRBJ2-3,TRBV14
TGTGCCAGCACTTCCAGAAACTATGGCTACACCTTC,CASTSRNYGYTF,-,-,TRBJ1-2,TRBV9
TGTGCCACCAGCAGAGCCGGGACAGAGACCTACGAGCAGTACTTC,CATSRAGTETYEQYF,-,TRBD1,TRBJ2-7,TRBV15
TGTGCCAGCAGTTATTCGGGGACAGACTACGAGCAGTACTTC,CASSYSGTDYEQYF,-,TRBD1,TRBJ2-7,TRBV6-5